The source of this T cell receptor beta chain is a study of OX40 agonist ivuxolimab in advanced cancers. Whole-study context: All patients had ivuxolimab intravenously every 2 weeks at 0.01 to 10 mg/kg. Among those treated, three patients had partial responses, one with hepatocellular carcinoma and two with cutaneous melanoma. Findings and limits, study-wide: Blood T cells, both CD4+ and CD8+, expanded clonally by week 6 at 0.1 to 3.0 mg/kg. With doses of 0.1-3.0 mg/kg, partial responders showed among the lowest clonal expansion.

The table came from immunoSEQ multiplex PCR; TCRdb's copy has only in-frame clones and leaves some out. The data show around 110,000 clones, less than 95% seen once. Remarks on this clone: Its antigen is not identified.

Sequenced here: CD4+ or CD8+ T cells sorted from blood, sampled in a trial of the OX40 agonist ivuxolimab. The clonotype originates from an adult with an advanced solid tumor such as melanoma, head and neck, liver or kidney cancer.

DNA of the CDR3: TGTGCCAGCAGTGAAGAGGTGGGGGCATCCGGAAACACCATATATTTT. As protein: CASSEEVGASGNTIYF. The gene calls are TRBV6-1 and TRBJ1-3, with a tentative D call TRBD1 (6 bases). V lost 1 base, J lost 4 bases, and 14 bases lay in between. The CDR3 runs to 16 residues. Germline V gene lookup returns CDR1 MNHNS and CDR2 SASEGT.